The 7 T cell receptor beta chains given below trace back to one sample, sequenced in a study of patients and donors after allogeneic stem cell transplantation. TCRdb called the RT-PCR reads again in MiXCR, with one record for every CDR3 protein. The data contain around 70,000 distinct CDR3 sequences, approximately 25% of them singletons. Sequencing used blood, either unsorted or a sorted T cell fraction (not recorded which). These receptor sequences come from a human donor who was either an allogeneic HSCT recipient or a stem cell or donor lymphocyte infusion donor (not recorded which). It is not recorded whose cells these are; they may come from a transplant donor.

The chain couples TRBV12-3 or TRBV12-4 to TRBJ2-1, with TRBD1 matching 7 bases. The V gene end was trimmed by 3 bases and the J gene end by 5 bases; junction bases not matched to a gene: 4. CDR3 size: 14 residues. The CDR3 region is CASSFFQGDNEQFF. The CDR3 DNA is TGTGCCAGCAGTTTCTTTCAGGGGGACAATGAGCAGTTCTTC.

The V call is TRBV20-1, the J call TRBJ1-2, with a weak D call TRBD1 (5 bases). V was pared by 3 bases and J by 8 bases, with 16 bases between. This CDR3 is built from 13 residues. Per the germline V gene, CDR1 is DFQATT and CDR2 is SNEGSKA (reference sequence). This CDR3 is CSASLAGLRGYTF. The CDR3 nucleotides read TGCAGTGCTAGCCTCGCGGGGCTGAGAGGCTACACCTTC.

This clonotype was seen more than once but under ten times. The chain is built from TRBV7-8 and TRBJ1-1, with D perhaps TRBD1 (5 bases). The V end was cut by 5 bases, the J end by 6 bases, with 13 bases between. The CDR3 spans 13 residues. Per the germline V gene, CDR1 is SGHVS and CDR2 is FQNEAQ. CDR3 residues: CASSIQGGSEAFF. The CDR3 nucleotides read TGTGCCAGCAGCATCCAGGGTGGGTCTGAAGCTTTCTTT.

The chain uses TRBV27 and TRBJ1-5; the D is unclear. In germline, CDR1 is MNHEY, CDR2 SMNVEV (reference sequence). CDR3 size: 15 residues. Trimming removed 2 bases from V and 2 bases from J, with 10 bases in between. This CDR3 is CASSLMGFGNQPQHF. For the CDR3, the DNA is TGTGCCAGCAGTTTAATGGGGTTCGGCAATCAGCCCCAGCATTTT.

This clonotype was observed a few times. The gene calls are TRBV12-3 or TRBV12-4 and TRBJ2-1; 12 positions agree with TRBD2. The V segment lost 6 bases and the J segment 4 bases; nucleotides outside the gene matches: 4. The CDR3 covers 15 residues. CDR3 DNA: TGTGCCAGCAGGTTCGGGACTAGCGGGTACAATGAGCAGTTCTTC. It encodes CASRFGTSGYNEQFF.

The chain employs TRBV9 and TRBJ2-1, with 9 bases fitting TRBD1. The CDR3 sequence is 16 residues long. Germline CDR1 SGDLS, CDR2 YYNGEE. Unmatched junction bases numbered 9, after V lost 0 bases and J lost 8 bases. DNA of the CDR3: TGTGCCAGCAGCGTAGAAGGGACAGGGATAGGGGATGAGCAGTTCTTC. The encoded protein is CASSVEGTGIGDEQFF.

There are a few counts of this clonotype. The rearrangement uses TRBV5-1 and TRBJ2-7; D unresolved. V shed 6 bases and J shed 4 bases, with 26 bases lying between them. Germline V gene sequence: CDR1 SGHRS, CDR2 YFSETQ. The CDR3 totals 17 residues. CDR3 nucleotides: TGCGCCAGCAACTTAAGGCCGTCCCTAAGGACCCTATACGAGCAGTACTTC. This translates into CASNLRPSLRTLYEQYF.